This T cell receptor (beta chain) emerged from a study of shared clonotypes between healthy human individuals. Study as a whole: Per donor, CD8 memory used one plate, CD8 naive used two, CD4 memory used three and CD4 naive used three. Study-wide results and caveats: Few donors restricted represented genetic and exposure-history diversity. Memory subsets generally showed lower estimated richness than naive subsets.

Every donor, a Caucasian adult, lived in Nashville, Tennessee. A word on this clone: Its antigen is currently unknown.

Clones were sequenced by immunoSEQ multiplex PCR, and TCRdb holds only the in-frame ones, with some missing. The table includes about 2,500,000 clones, around 94% detected once. V was clipped by 7 bases and J by 7 bases; unmatched bases: 9. The germline V gene encodes CDR1 SEHNR and CDR2 FQNEAQ (reference sequence). The CDR3 runs 14 residues. The chain joins TRBV7-9 to TRBJ1-4, with 7 bases that match TRBD1. The clonotype was recovered from a young man in good health. Sequencing used naive CD4+ T cells sorted from blood. The subset was: CD45RA+ positively selected. Written as DNA, the CDR3 is TGTGCCAGCACCTACAGGGGTGGTAGTGAAAAACTGTTTTTT. Protein: CASTYRGGSEKLFF.